This paragraph reports one T cell receptor (beta chain). These data belong to a study of blood T cell repertoires in COVID-19. The assay was immunoSEQ multiplex PCR, and TCRdb's table has in-frame clones only and misses some. The sample has more than 70,000 clones; 75% to 90% are singletons. Looked up from germline, CDR1 is LGHDT and CDR2 is YNNKEL (reference sequence). This CDR3 has 15 amino acids. Germline trimming cut 4 bases from V and 7 bases from J; bases unmatched to any gene: 5. This receptor was obtained from an elderly man with active or convalescent COVID-19. Sequencing input: peripheral blood. This rearrangement joins TRBV3-1 (or the pseudogene TRBV3-2) to TRBJ2-1; TRBD2 aligns across 12 bases. The CDR3 coding sequence is TGTGCCAGCAGCCCTCTAGCGGGAGGGCCTAATGAGCAGTTCTTC. This gives the protein CASSPLAGGPNEQFF.